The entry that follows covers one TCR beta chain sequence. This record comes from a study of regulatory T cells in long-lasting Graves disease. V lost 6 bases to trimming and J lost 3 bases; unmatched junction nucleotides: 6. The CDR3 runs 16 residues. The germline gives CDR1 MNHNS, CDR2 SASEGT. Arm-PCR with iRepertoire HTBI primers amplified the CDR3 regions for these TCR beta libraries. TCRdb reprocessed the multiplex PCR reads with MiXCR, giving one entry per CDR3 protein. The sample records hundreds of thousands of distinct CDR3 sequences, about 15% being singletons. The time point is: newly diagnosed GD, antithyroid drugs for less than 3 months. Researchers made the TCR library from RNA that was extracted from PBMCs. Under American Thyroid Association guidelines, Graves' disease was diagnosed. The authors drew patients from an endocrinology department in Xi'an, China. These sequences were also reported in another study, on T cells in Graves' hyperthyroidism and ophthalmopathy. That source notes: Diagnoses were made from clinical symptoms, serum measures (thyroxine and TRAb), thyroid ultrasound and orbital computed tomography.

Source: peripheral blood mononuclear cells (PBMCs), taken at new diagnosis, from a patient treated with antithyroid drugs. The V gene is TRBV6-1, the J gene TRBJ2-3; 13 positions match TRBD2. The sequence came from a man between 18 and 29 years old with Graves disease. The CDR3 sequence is CASSILAGGGTDTQYF. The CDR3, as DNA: TGTGCCAGCAGCATACTAGCGGGAGGGGGAACAGATACGCAGTATTTT.